This entry lists 10 T cell receptor beta chains sequenced from one sample in a study of T cells after yellow fever vaccination. TCRdb re-derived calls from the 5' RACE reads in MiXCR, one entry per CDR3 protein. The data contain 360,000 or so distinct CDR3 sequences, about 9.9% of them singletons. This specimen was PBMCs, taken on the day of the first yellow fever vaccination. The receptors come from a young man who received the YFV17D yellow fever vaccine.

This clonotype was counted ten times or more. Compared with germline, one end of the junction differs, possibly owing to a read error. V gene TRBV7-2 combines with J gene TRBJ1-2, with TRBD1 matching over 10 bases. In germline, CDR1 is SGHTA, CDR2 FQGNSA. The CDR3 has 15 residues. CDR3 protein: CASSLGTGVQYGYTF. CDR3 DNA sequence: TGTGCCAGCAGTTTAGGGACAGGGGTTCAGTATGGCTACACCTTC.

This clonotype was seen more than once but under ten times. This rearrangement joins TRBV7-2 to TRBJ2-1, with D perhaps matching TRBD2 (5 bases). In germline, CDR1 is SGHTA, CDR2 FQGNSA. The ends were cut back, 4 bases at V and 4 bases at J, with 17 bases in the middle. This CDR3 region has 16 residues. CDR3 region: CASSYLGGLGYNEQFF. Here the CDR3 DNA reads TGTGCCAGCAGCTACCTAGGAGGTCTGGGATACAATGAGCAGTTCTTC.

This chain connects TRBV11-2 to TRBJ2-7; the D is unclear. V shed 5 bases and J shed 3 bases, with 14 bases lying between them. This CDR3 has 14 amino acids. Germline V lookup: CDR1 SGHAT, CDR2 FQNNGV. For the CDR3, the DNA is TGTGCCAGCAGCACCATAAGGGCGGTCTACGAGCAGTACTTC. It specifies CASSTIRAVYEQYF.

At least ten counts were recorded for this clonotype. The CDR3 DNA follows: TGTGCCAGCAGCCAACAGGGACTTAATGAAAAACTGTTTTTT. Translating it yields CASSQQGLNEKLFF. This sequence joins TRBV14 and TRBJ1-4, with a tentative D call TRBD1 (5 bases). Trimming stripped 2 bases from V and 4 bases from J, with 8 bases between. The length of the CDR3 is 14 residues. Germline-derived CDR1 and CDR2 are SGHDN and FVKESK.

This clonotype was observed at least ten times. CDR3 region: CASSDGGQVTDTQYF. The CDR3 DNA follows: TGTGCCAGCAGTGACGGGGGGCAGGTCACAGATACGCAGTATTTT. The V call is TRBV25-1, the J call TRBJ2-3; TRBD2 might be the D (7 bases). Deletions cut 3 bases from V and 2 bases from J, with 12 bases between. Germline V gives CDR1 MGHDK, CDR2 SYGVNS. This CDR3 has 15 amino acids.

This clonotype was recorded a few times. The chain uses TRBV5-4 and TRBJ2-7; D remains ambiguous. The germline V gene has CDR1 SGHNT and CDR2 YYREEE (reference sequence). Trimming took off 0 bases at V and 0 bases at J, with 4 bases between the two ends. The CDR3 is 13 residues long. The CDR3 loop reads CASSLVGSYEQYV. Here the CDR3 DNA reads TGTGCCAGCAGCTTGGTTGGCTCCTACGAGCAGTACGTC.

Many counts were recorded for this clonotype. The chain couples TRBV18 to TRBJ1-1; D remains ambiguous. CDR1 KGHSH and CDR2 LQKENI come from the germline V gene. This CDR3 comprises 12 residues. Trimming took 2 bases from V and 11 from J, leaving 12 bases between them. The CDR3 region is CASSPTRDDAFF. As DNA, the CDR3 is TGTGCCAGCTCACCAACTCGTGACGACGCTTTCTTT. Combining the CDR3 with reference TRBV18 and TRBJ1-1 gives the whole variable domain NAGVMQNPRHLVRRRGQEARLRCSPMKGHSHVYWYRQLPEEGLKFMVYLQKENIIDESGMPKERFSAEFPKEGPSILRIQQVVRGDSAAYFCASSPTRDDAFFGQGTRLTVV.

The table lists this clonotype with many counts. The CDR3 region has the DNA TGTGCCAGCAGAGTTGGGGGGACAGGGGGGGATTACAATGAGCAGTTCTTC. Protein: CASRVGGTGGDYNEQFF. The chain combines TRBV7-2 with TRBJ2-1, with 11 bases matching TRBD1. Looked up from germline, CDR1 is SGHTA and CDR2 is FQGNSA. V lost 6 bases to trimming and J lost 4 bases; unmatched junction nucleotides: 11. The CDR3 has 17 residues. The complete variable domain, with remaining parts taken from reference TRBV7-2 and TRBJ2-1, reads GAGVSQSPSNKVTEKGKDVELRCDPISGHTALYWYRQSLGQGLEFLIYFQGNSAPDKSGLPSDRFSAERTGGSVSTLTIQRTQQEDSAVYLCASRVGGTGGDYNEQFFGPGTRLTVL.

The sample holds a few counts of this clonotype. V is TRBV5-6 and J is TRBJ2-2, with TRBD1 identical over 7 bases. This CDR3 has 14 amino acids. Germline trimming cut 0 bases from V and 7 bases from J; bases unmatched to any gene: 3. Looked up from germline, CDR1 is SGHDT and CDR2 is YYEEEE. The CDR3 DNA sequence: TGTGCCAGCAGCTTGGGACAGGGAGTCGGGGAGCTGTTTTTT. Its translation is CASSLGQGVGELFF. Combining the CDR3 with reference TRBV5-6 and TRBJ2-2 gives the whole variable domain DAGVTQSPTHLIKTRGQQVTLRCSPKSGHDTVSWYQQALGQGPQFIFQYYEEEERQRGNFPDRFSGHQFPNYSSELNVNALLLGDSALYLCASSLGQGVGELFFGEGSRLTVL.

The chain couples TRBV27 to TRBJ2-6; 10 bases map to TRBD1. In germline, CDR1 is MNHEY, CDR2 SMNVEV (reference sequence). V lost 4 bases, J lost 0 bases, and 18 bases stayed unmatched. The CDR3 length is 22 residues. The CDR3 coding sequence is TGTGCCAGCAGTTCGAGGGGGGACAGGGGAATCGTCCGGAGCTCTGGGGCCAACGTCCTGACTTTC. It codes for CASSSRGDRGIVRSSGANVLTF.